Listed below are T cell receptor beta chains from one sample, sequenced in a study of tumor and adjacent non-tumor tissue in lung cancer. TCRdb re-analysed the multiplex PCR reads in MiXCR, keeping a single row per CDR3 protein. The sample lists 40,000 or so distinct CDR3 sequences; approximately 57% were seen once. Sequencing used distant non-tumor lung tissue. These TCRs come from a man aged 50 to 59 with non-small cell lung cancer. Each CDR3 is given with its conserved first and last residue. A D gene is named only where the DNA matches it firmly. Clone size is given for some rows only: seen once, a few or many times, or a class if the clone is expanded.

CDR3 protein: CASSYTPGTGGNEQYF
CDR3 DNA: TGTGCCAGCAGTTACACCCCCGGGACAGGGGGAAACGAGCAGTACTTC
clone size: many
D gene: TRBD1
V gene: TRBV6-6
J gene: TRBJ2-7

CDR3 protein: CAWSRLAGLDAGELFF
CDR3 DNA: TGTGCCTGGAGTCGGCTAGCGGGACTCGATGCCGGGGAGCTGTTTTTT
clone size: many
D gene: TRBD2
V gene: TRBV30
J gene: TRBJ2-2

CDR3 protein: CVSSFEGGEQFF
CDR3 DNA: TGTGTCAGTAGCTTTGAAGGGGGCGAGCAGTTCTTC
clone size: -
D gene: TRBD1
V gene: TRBV5-4
J gene: TRBJ2-1

CDR3 protein: CASSSLGYEPFF
CDR3 DNA: TGTGCCAGCAGCTCGCTGGGGTATGAGCCGTTCTTC
clone size: -
D gene: -
V gene: TRBV6-2/TRBV6-3
J gene: TRBJ2-1

CDR3 protein: CVSALMGYNSPLHF
CDR3 DNA: TGCGTCAGCGCCCTTATGGGCTATAATTCACCCCTCCACTTT
clone size: -
D gene: -
V gene: TRBV10-2
J gene: TRBJ1-6

CDR3 protein: CDSNLSSAAEVRGTDTQYF
CDR3 DNA: TGTGACAGCAACTTATCTAGTGCGGCGGAAGTACGAGGCACAGATACGCAGTATTTT
clone size: -
D gene: -
V gene: TRBV11-2
J gene: TRBJ2-3

CDR3 protein: CASSVKGNDYTF
CDR3 DNA: TGTGCCAGCAGTGTAAAGGGGAACGACTACACCTTC
clone size: once
D gene: -
V gene: TRBV2
J gene: TRBJ1-2

CDR3 protein: CASSWTGEGNQPQHF
CDR3 DNA: TGCGCCAGCAGCTGGACAGGGGAAGGCAATCAGCCCCAGCATTTT
clone size: many
D gene: TRBD1
V gene: TRBV5-1
J gene: TRBJ1-5

CDR3 protein: CGSSLAGGETQYF
CDR3 DNA: TGTGGCAGCAGCTTGGCCGGAGGTGAGACCCAGTACTTC
clone size: -
D gene: -
V gene: TRBV5-4
J gene: TRBJ2-5

CDR3 protein: CSAASVDGDNEQFF
CDR3 DNA: TGCAGTGCTGCCTCCGTGGACGGGGACAATGAGCAGTTCTTC
clone size: -
D gene: -
V gene: TRBV20-1
J gene: TRBJ2-1

CDR3 protein: CASSFSRTYQETQYF
CDR3 DNA: TGTGCCAGCAGCTTTTCCCGGACCTACCAGGAGACCCAGTACTTC
clone size: many
D gene: -
V gene: TRBV7-9
J gene: TRBJ2-5

CDR3 protein: CASSLGLTGGEQYF
CDR3 DNA: TGTGCCAGCAGCTTAGGACTAACGGGAGGCGAGCAGTACTTC
clone size: few
D gene: TRBD2
V gene: TRBV12-3/TRBV12-4
J gene: TRBJ2-7

CDR3 protein: CASSHEGRGRGHTEAFF
CDR3 DNA: TGTGCCAGCAGTCACGAGGGCAGGGGGCGAGGGCACACTGAAGCTTTCTTT
clone size: few
D gene: TRBD1
V gene: TRBV28
J gene: TRBJ1-1

CDR3 protein: CASSPVAGSPYEQYF
CDR3 DNA: TGTGCCAGCAGTCCCGTAGCGGGGAGCCCATACGAGCAGTACTTC
clone size: -
D gene: TRBD2
V gene: TRBV6-1
J gene: TRBJ2-7

CDR3 protein: CASSKPGQGVKNEQFF
CDR3 DNA: TGTGCCAGCAGTAAACCTGGACAGGGGGTAAAGAATGAGCAGTTCTTC
clone size: many
D gene: TRBD1
V gene: TRBV6-5
J gene: TRBJ2-1

CDR3 protein: CASSLVRGDNEQFF
CDR3 DNA: TGCGCCAGCAGCTTGGTCAGGGGAGACAATGAGCAGTTCTTC
clone size: -
D gene: -
V gene: TRBV5-1
J gene: TRBJ2-1

CDR3 protein: CNVFEVAEAFF
CDR3 DNA: TGCAACGTTTTTGAGGTCGCTGAAGCTTTCTTT
clone size: -
D gene: -
V gene: TRBV29-1
J gene: TRBJ1-1

CDR3 protein: CASSSDRGSGANVLTF
CDR3 DNA: TGTGCCAGCAGCTCGGACAGGGGATCTGGGGCCAACGTCCTGACTTTC
clone size: many
D gene: TRBD1
V gene: TRBV5-4
J gene: TRBJ2-6

CDR3 protein: CASSPQGEIGGNYGYTF
CDR3 DNA: TGTGCCAGCAGTCCTCAGGGGGAAATAGGAGGTAACTATGGCTACACCTTC
clone size: few
D gene: TRBD1
V gene: TRBV28
J gene: TRBJ1-2

CDR3 protein: CANSHNSNTEAFF
CDR3 DNA: TGCGCCAACAGTCACAACAGCAACACTGAAGCTTTCTTT
clone size: -
D gene: -
V gene: TRBV10-2
J gene: TRBJ1-1

CDR3 protein: CATGGLSSYNEQFF
CDR3 DNA: TGTGCCACCGGGGGTCTTAGCTCCTACAATGAGCAGTTCTTC
clone size: -
D gene: -
V gene: TRBV24-1
J gene: TRBJ2-1

CDR3 protein: CAWSVMAGEFAEQYF
CDR3 DNA: TGTGCCTGGAGTGTAATGGCAGGGGAATTTGCCGAGCAGTACTTC
clone size: many
D gene: -
V gene: TRBV30
J gene: TRBJ2-7

CDR3 protein: CASSLAGFSGNTIYF
CDR3 DNA: TGTGCCAGCAGCTTAGCCGGATTCTCTGGAAACACCATATATTTT
clone size: -
D gene: -
V gene: TRBV7-9
J gene: TRBJ1-3

CDR3 protein: CASSSTTGLVYF
CDR3 DNA: TGTGCCAGCAGCTCCACGACAGGGTTGGTGTATTTT
clone size: many
D gene: TRBD1
V gene: TRBV5-6
J gene: TRBJ2-3

CDR3 protein: CASTPDRDNEQFF
CDR3 DNA: TGTGCCAGCACGCCAGACAGGGACAATGAGCAGTTCTTC
clone size: many
D gene: TRBD1
V gene: TRBV28
J gene: TRBJ2-1

CDR3 protein: CANSLQGLSSPLHF
CDR3 DNA: TGTGCCAACAGCCTACAGGGATTAAGTTCACCCCTCCACTTT
clone size: few
D gene: -
V gene: TRBV11-2
J gene: TRBJ1-6

CDR3 protein: CSVDPGFYNEQFF
CDR3 DNA: TGCAGCGTTGATCCGGGCTTCTACAATGAGCAGTTCTTC
clone size: many
D gene: -
V gene: TRBV29-1
J gene: TRBJ2-1

CDR3 protein: CASSPEQWARTNTQYF
CDR3 DNA: TGCGCCAGCAGCCCGGAACAGTGGGCCCGCACAAATACGCAGTATTTC
clone size: -
D gene: -
V gene: TRBV5-1
J gene: TRBJ2-3

CDR3 protein: CASRLAAITDTQYF
CDR3 DNA: TGTGCCAGCAGGTTAGCTGCAATCACAGATACGCAGTATTTT
clone size: -
D gene: -
V gene: TRBV12-3/TRBV12-4
J gene: TRBJ2-3

CDR3 protein: CTSSQDRQCGETQYF
CDR3 DNA: TGTACCAGCAGCCAAGATCGACAGTGTGGGGAGACCCAGTACTTC
clone size: -
D gene: -
V gene: TRBV14
J gene: TRBJ2-5

CDR3 protein: CSVGRGLGGTQYF
CDR3 DNA: TGCAGCGTTGGTAGGGGGCTCGGAGGTACGCAGTATTTT
clone size: -
D gene: TRBD1
V gene: TRBV29-1
J gene: TRBJ2-3

CDR3 protein: CASSLSRMEKLFF
CDR3 DNA: TGTGCCAGCAGTTTAAGCCGGATGGAAAAACTGTTTTTT
clone size: -
D gene: -
V gene: TRBV28
J gene: TRBJ1-4

CDR3 protein: CASSWAGDSPYEQYF
CDR3 DNA: TGTGCTAGCAGTTGGGCCGGGGACAGTCCCTACGAGCAATACTTC
clone size: -
D gene: TRBD1
V gene: TRBV28
J gene: TRBJ2-7

CDR3 protein: CASSYFGAWVRNEQYF
CDR3 DNA: TGTGCCAGCAGTTACTTCGGAGCGTGGGTGAGAAACGAGCAGTATTTC
clone size: -
D gene: -
V gene: TRBV6-6
J gene: TRBJ2-7

CDR3 protein: CASSRQNSGANVLTF
CDR3 DNA: TGTGCCAGCAGCCGACAGAACTCTGGGGCCAACGTCCTGACTTTC
clone size: few
D gene: -
V gene: TRBV7-9
J gene: TRBJ2-6

CDR3 protein: CASSARDTQYF
CDR3 DNA: TGTGCCAGCAGCGCGCGCGATACGCAGTATTTT
clone size: many
D gene: -
V gene: TRBV5-6
J gene: TRBJ2-3

CDR3 protein: CSLDYGGGNSGDLFF
CDR3 DNA: TGCAGCCTTGATTATGGGGGAGGGAACTCCGGGGACCTGTTTTTT
clone size: -
D gene: TRBD2
V gene: TRBV29-1
J gene: TRBJ2-2

CDR3 protein: CASTYSTEKQSYEQYF
CDR3 DNA: TGTGCCAGCACTTACTCGACGGAGAAACAATCATACGAGCAGTACTTC
clone size: -
D gene: -
V gene: TRBV6-6
J gene: TRBJ2-7

CDR3 protein: CSALTEASYEQYF
CDR3 DNA: TGCAGTGCTTTAACGGAAGCGAGCTACGAGCAGTACTTC
clone size: -
D gene: -
V gene: TRBV20-1
J gene: TRBJ2-7

CDR3 protein: CASIGQRPSYEQYF
CDR3 DNA: TGTGCCAGCATTGGACAGAGACCTTCCTACGAGCAGTACTTC
clone size: -
D gene: -
V gene: TRBV6-4
J gene: TRBJ2-7

CDR3 protein: CASSGPRIKGFKSSYNEQFF
CDR3 DNA: TGTGCCAGCAGTGGACCACGGATTAAGGGCTTTAAGAGCTCCTACAATGAGCAGTTCTTC
clone size: many
D gene: -
V gene: TRBV12-3/TRBV12-4
J gene: TRBJ2-1

CDR3 protein: CASSRAREQYF
CDR3 DNA: TGTGCCAGCAGTAGGGCCAGGGAGCAGTACTTC
clone size: many
D gene: -
V gene: TRBV6-2/TRBV6-3
J gene: TRBJ2-7